The clone carrying this TCR beta chain was detected ten times or more. No antigen is known for it. Arm-PCR of CDR3 regions and iRepertoire HTBI primers were the basis on which TCR beta libraries were built. One entry per CDR3 protein, called by TCRdb with MiXCR from the multiplex PCR reads. The sample consists of hundreds of thousands of distinct CDR3 sequences, around 16% of them appearing once. The data were obtained in a study of regulatory T cells in long-lasting Graves disease. As to time point: newly diagnosed GD, antithyroid drugs for less than 3 months. The TCR library was made from RNA that had been extracted from PBMCs in TRIzol. V gave up 1 base and J gave up 7 bases, with 19 bases separating them. Germline CDR1 MNHNS, CDR2 SASEGT. CDR3 length equals 16 residues. Findings of the study overall: Owing to a sample size that was small, accuracy may have been reduced.

The input for sequencing was peripheral blood mononuclear cells (PBMCs), taken at new diagnosis, from a patient treated with antithyroid drugs. This TCR derives from a female donor with Graves disease. The rearrangement links TRBV6-1 to TRBJ1-2; possible D gene TRBD1, 5 bases. The DNA of the CDR3 is TGTGCCAGCAGTGAAGGCGACGGCCGGGACTTTGGTGGCTACACCTTC. Its protein product is CASSEGDGRDFGGYTF.